The T cell receptor delta chain described here comes from a study of gamma-delta T cells after stem cell transplantation. By frequency in the sample, this clone is medium-sized. This CDR3 comprises 14 residues. Germline V gene sequence: CDR1 GEAIGNYY, CDR2 EKD. V lost 1 base to trimming and J lost 1 base, with 9 bases between them. TCRdb fed the RT-PCR reads to CATT. The sample lists 2,500 to 3,000 delta-chain clones, roughly a fifth occurring once. The genes are TRDV2 and TRDJ1; D unclear. Specimen: gamma-delta T cells. This receptor was identified in a human donor. It is not recorded whose cells these are; they may come from a transplant donor. The CDR3 is CACDTIYLTDKLIF. The CDR3 DNA is TGTGCCTGTGACACTATCTACCTCACCGATAAACTCATCTTT.